The 26 T cell receptor beta chains below all came from one sample that was sequenced in a study of PD-1 blockade in classical Hodgkin lymphoma. Using immunoSEQ multiplex PCR, the repertoire was profiled, and TCRdb retains in-frame clones only, with some absent. This sample has roughly 40,000 clones, with around 87% found just once. Relapse after autologous stem cell transplantation occurred in every patient, and brentuximab vedotin exposure varied. Sample: peripheral blood mononuclear cells (PBMCs), taken at baseline. The receptors were gathered from a human donor with classical Hodgkin lymphoma.

The rearrangement links TRBV19 to TRBJ1-1; TRBD1 matches at 10 bases. Germline V lookup: CDR1 LNHDA, CDR2 SQIVND (reference sequence). J was trimmed by 3 bases and V by 5 bases; bases with no gene match: 12. This CDR3 region has 17 residues. CDR3 region: CASSAPDRGARDTEAFF. The DNA for the CDR3 is TGTGCCAGTAGTGCCCCGGACAGGGGGGCCCGCGACACTGAAGCTTTCTTT. Looking up the rest from reference TRBV19 and TRBJ1-1 gives the full variable domain: DGGITQSPKYLFRKEGQNVTLSCEQNLNHDAMYWYRQDPGQGLRLIYYSQIVNDFQKGDIAEGYSVSREKKESFPLTVTSAQKNPTAFYLCASSAPDRGARDTEAFFGQGTRLTVV.

The V gene is TRBV29-1, the J gene TRBJ1-5; perhaps TRBD1 as D (5 bases). The CDR3 contains 13 residues. Germline values: CDR1 SQVTM, CDR2 ANQGSEA. Trimming removed 4 bases from V and 5 bases from J, with 12 bases in between. CDR3: CSVGGGIHQPQHF. The CDR3 region has the DNA TGCAGCGTTGGTGGGGGGATTCATCAGCCCCAGCATTTT.

V usage is TRBV18 and J usage is TRBJ2-7; a weak D match, TRBD2 (5 bases). Germline lookup yields CDR1 KGHSH and CDR2 LQKENI. This CDR3 comprises 15 residues. V gave up 2 bases and J gave up 0 bases, with 11 bases separating them. The CDR3 DNA reads as TGTGCCAGCTCACCAGTCCTAGCCCCCTCCTACGAGCAGTACTTC. It yields the protein CASSPVLAPSYEQYF.

The chain employs TRBV5-6 and TRBJ1-5; a weak D match, TRBD1 (5 bases). Germline V gene sequence: CDR1 SGHDT, CDR2 YYEEEE. V was cut by 0 bases and J by 9 bases, with 13 bases left in between. This CDR3 has 14 amino acids. CDR3 sequence (DNA): TGTGCCAGCAGCTTGGCCGCGGGGGGAAGGCCCCAGCATTTT. Protein product: CASSLAAGGRPQHF. The full variable domain, with the rest looked up from reference TRBV5-6 and TRBJ1-5, is DAGVTQSPTHLIKTRGQQVTLRCSPKSGHDTVSWYQQALGQGPQFIFQYYEEEERQRGNFPDRFSGHQFPNYSSELNVNALLLGDSALYLCASSLAAGGRPQHFGDGTRLSIL.

The gene calls are TRBV10-3 and TRBJ1-3, with D uncertain. The CDR3 is made up of 12 amino acids. Germline V lookup: CDR1 ENHRY, CDR2 SYGVKD. V lost 10 bases and J 1 base, leaving 8 bases between the germline ends. The DNA of the CDR3 is TGTGCCACCCGGGGTTCTGGAAACACCATATATTTT. Protein product: CATRGSGNTIYF.

The chain joins TRBV5-1 to TRBJ2-3, with no clear D. Trimming left V 0 bases short and J 1 base short, with 3 bases between. The germline CDR1 and CDR2 sequences are SGHRS and YFSETQ. The CDR3 is made up of 13 amino acids. The CDR3 loop is CASSLAGTDTQYF. The CDR3 nucleotides are TGCGCCAGCAGCTTGGCGGGCACAGATACGCAGTATTTT.

This CDR3 reads CASTAGPGTGELFF. CDR3 nucleotides: TGTGCCAGCACCGCGGGACCGGGAACCGGGGAGCTGTTTTTT. The chain is built from TRBV7-3 and TRBJ2-2, with D maybe TRBD2 (6 bases). Looked up from germline, CDR1 is SGHTA and CDR2 is FQGTGA. V shed 7 bases and J shed 5 bases, with 14 bases lying between them. The length of the CDR3 is 14 residues. The full variable domain, rest sourced from reference TRBV7-3 and TRBJ2-2, is GAGVSQTPSNKVTEKGKYVELRCDPISGHTALYWYRQSLGQGPEFLIYFQGTGAADDSGLPNDRFFAVRPEGSVSTLKIQRTERGDSAVYLCASTAGPGTGELFFGEGSRLTVL.

The J gene is TRBJ1-4, the V gene TRBV10-3, with D perhaps TRBD1 (6 bases). This CDR3 comprises 14 residues. Germline loops: CDR1 ENHRY, CDR2 SYGVKD. V lost 11 bases and J 0 bases, leaving 13 bases between the germline ends. In nucleotides, the CDR3 is TGTGCCGCAGGGGACATTGCAACTAATGAAAAACTGTTTTTT. The encoded protein is CAAGDIATNEKLFF.

V gene TRBV6-6 combines with J gene TRBJ1-2; 8 bases are shared with TRBD1. Trimming removed 4 bases from V and 6 bases from J; junction bases left unmatched: 7. CDR1 and CDR2 (germline): MNHNY, SVGAGI (reference sequence). This CDR3 has 14 residues. CDR3 DNA: TGTGCCAGCAGTTTTGGGACAGGAGTTCATGGCTACACCTTC. Protein sequence: CASSFGTGVHGYTF.

V gene TRBV4-3 combines with J gene TRBJ2-7, with TRBD1 matching 7 bases. Per the germline V gene, CDR1 is LGHNA and CDR2 is YSLEER. V lost 3 bases and J lost 6; bases outside the gene matches: 8. CDR3 length equals 14 residues. The CDR3 coding sequence is TGCGCCAGCAGCCACGACAGGGTTTTTCCCGAGCAGTACTTC. It codes for CASSHDRVFPEQYF.

CDR3 residues: CASSSQREEVFF. CDR3 nucleotide sequence: TGTGCCAGCAGTTCACAGCGGGAGGAAGTGTTCTTC. This chain joins TRBV28 and TRBJ2-1, with 9 bases fitting TRBD2. Looked up from germline, CDR1 is MDHEN and CDR2 is SYDVKM. The CDR3 loop spans 12 amino acids. The ends lost 4 bases at V and 15 bases at J; junction bases unmatched: 7.

This clone is labeled as medium-sized. The V call is TRBV19, the J call TRBJ1-2; no reliable D call. There are 15 residues in the CDR3. The V end was cut by 4 bases, the J end by 3 bases, with 15 bases between. The germline CDR1 and CDR2 sequences are LNHDA and SQIVND (reference sequence). The DNA for the CDR3 is TGTGCCAGTAGTACGGACGGCCGACCCTACTATGGCTACACCTTC. It yields the protein CASSTDGRPYYGYTF.

This chain uses TRBV2 with TRBJ1-5; a weak D match, TRBD1 (5 bases). Germline assignment: CDR1 SNHLY and CDR2 FYNNEI. The length of the CDR3 is 15 residues. Trimming shortened V by 1 base and J by 2 bases, and 9 bases separated the two germline ends. CDR3 in amino acids: CASSEEQGGNQPQHF. CDR3 bases: TGTGCCAGCAGTGAAGAGCAGGGCGGCAATCAGCCCCAGCATTTT.

The V call is TRBV15, the J call TRBJ2-6; D not resolved. The V gene's germline CDR1 is LNHNV and CDR2 YYDKDF (reference sequence). This CDR3 is 15 amino acids long. Between the trimmed V and J ends, which lost 5 bases and 0 bases, there was a span of 8 bases. CDR3 sequence reads: CATSWMISGANVLTF. The CDR3 DNA follows: TGTGCCACCAGCTGGATGATCTCTGGGGCCAACGTCCTGACTTTC.

V usage is TRBV2 and J usage is TRBJ1-2, with TRBD1 matching over 10 bases. CDR3 size: 13 residues. Looked up from germline, CDR1 is SNHLY and CDR2 is FYNNEI. V lost 5 bases and J lost 6; bases outside the gene matches: 3. This CDR3 reads CASSRTGGDGYTF. The CDR3 DNA follows: TGTGCCAGCAGTCGGACAGGGGGTGATGGCTACACCTTC.

The chain uses TRBV5-5 and TRBJ2-1; 9 bases are shared with TRBD1. Germline CDR1 reads SGHKS; CDR2 reads YYEKEE (reference sequence). The CDR3 has 14 amino acids. With V trimmed by 7 bases and J by 3 bases, 5 bases remained unmatched. The CDR3 sequence is CASGGTGFYNEQFF. The CDR3 DNA sequence: TGTGCCAGCGGCGGGACAGGGTTCTACAATGAGCAGTTCTTC. Full variable domain (rest looked up from reference TRBV5-5 and TRBJ2-1): DAGVTQSPTHLIKTRGQQVTLRCSPISGHKSVSWYQQVLGQGPQFIFQYYEKEERGRGNFPDRFSARQFPNYSSELNVNALLLGDSALYLCASGGTGFYNEQFFGPGTRLTVL.

The rearrangement uses TRBV27 and TRBJ2-5, with TRBD1 matching 8 bases. The assigned J gene may be wrong: the sequence end matches TRBJ2-7 better. The CDR3 covers 15 residues. In germline, CDR1 is MNHEY, CDR2 SMNVEV (reference sequence). The CDR3 loop reads CASSLRTGNIYEQYF. The CDR3 DNA reads as TGTGCCAGCAGTTTAAGGACAGGGAACATCTACGAGCAGTACTTC.

This chain links TRBV5-8 with TRBJ2-3; 11 bases match TRBD2. CDR1 SGHTS and CDR2 YDEGEE come from the germline V gene. After removal of 0 bases from V and 2 bases from J, the junction contained 5 bases not matched to a gene. CDR3 size: 17 residues. CDR3 in amino acids: CASSLGTSGGYTDTQYF. The CDR3 DNA sequence: TGTGCCAGCAGCTTGGGCACTAGCGGGGGATACACAGATACGCAGTATTTT.

The gene calls are TRBV10-3 and TRBJ1-5, with 10 bases aligning to TRBD1. The ends lost 4 bases at V and 6 bases at J; junction bases unmatched: 3. The germline V gene encodes CDR1 ENHRY and CDR2 SYGVKD. The CDR3 runs 14 residues. This chain's CDR3 is CAISVDRGIQPQHF. The CDR3 DNA is TGTGCCATCAGTGTGGACAGGGGGATTCAGCCCCAGCATTTT.

The rearrangement joins TRBV27 to TRBJ2-1, with 11 bases aligning to TRBD1. The CDR3 consists of 15 residues. Trimming at V came to 3 bases and at J to 8 bases, leaving 6 bases not matched to a gene. The germline V gene has CDR1 MNHEY and CDR2 SMNVEV (reference sequence). This chain's CDR3 is CASSFPGQGVHEQFF. CDR3 coding DNA: TGTGCCAGCAGTTTTCCGGGACAGGGGGTCCATGAGCAGTTCTTC.

The J gene is TRBJ1-1, the V gene TRBV5-1, with D possibly being TRBD1 (5 bases). V was pared by 2 bases and J by 2 bases, with 22 bases between. In germline, CDR1 is SGHRS, CDR2 YFSETQ. The CDR3 totals 18 residues. CDR3 nucleotide sequence: TGCGCCAGCAGCTTTAACAAGGAGGGGCGATTAGTCAACACTGAAGCTTTCTTT. Protein product: CASSFNKEGRLVNTEAFF.

The rearrangement links TRBV5-6 to TRBJ2-3, with a possible D match to TRBD1 (7 bases). The V end lost 5 bases, the J end lost 13 bases, and 17 bases lay between the germline ends. CDR3 size: 12 residues. CDR1 and CDR2 (germline): SGHDT, YYEEEE. The CDR3 spells CASRLGGGDEYF. As DNA, the CDR3 is TGTGCCAGCAGACTAGGGGGCGGGGATGAGTATTTT.

The V gene is TRBV6-5, the J gene TRBJ2-7; D might be TRBD1 (5 bases). CDR1 is MNHEY and CDR2 is SVGAGI in the germline V gene. Trimming removed 2 bases at V and 3 bases at J, with 8 bases between. The CDR3 runs 13 residues. CDR3 DNA sequence: TGTGCCAGCAGTTACACAGGAGTCTACGAGCAGTACTTC. Its protein is CASSYTGVYEQYF.

The chain recombines TRBV2 with TRBJ1-4; D call uncertain. Trimming stripped 3 bases from V and 4 bases from J, with 6 bases between. CDR1 SNHLY and CDR2 FYNNEI come from the germline V gene. CDR3 length equals 13 residues. CDR3 bases: TGTGCCAGCAGTGACTATCTTAATGAAAAACTGTTTTTT. Protein sequence: CASSDYLNEKLFF. Based on the CDR3 plus reference TRBV2 and TRBJ1-4, the full variable domain is EPEVTQTPSHQVTQMGQEVILRCVPISNHLYFYWYRQILGQKVEFLVSFYNNEISEKSEIFDDQFSVERPDGSNFTLKIRSTKLEDSAMYFCASSDYLNEKLFFGSGTQLSVL.

V and J are TRBV7-8 and TRBJ1-1, with D possibly being TRBD1 (5 bases). V was pared by 5 bases and J by 1 base, with 11 bases between. CDR3 length: 14 residues. CDR1 and CDR2 (germline): SGHVS, FQNEAQ. The CDR3 DNA is TGTGCCAGCAGCCCCCGGGACTCGAACACTGAAGCTTTCTTT. Translating gives CASSPRDSNTEAFF.

For the CDR3, the DNA is TGTGCCAGCAGCTCCTTAGCGGAAAAGGGCGGGGAGCTGTTTTTT. Encoded protein: CASSSLAEKGGELFF. The chain carries TRBV11-1 and TRBJ2-2; D is perhaps TRBD2 (6 bases). V was pared by 4 bases and J by 7 bases, with 16 bases between. The CDR3 totals 15 residues. In germline, CDR1 is SGHAT, CDR2 FQDESV (reference sequence).